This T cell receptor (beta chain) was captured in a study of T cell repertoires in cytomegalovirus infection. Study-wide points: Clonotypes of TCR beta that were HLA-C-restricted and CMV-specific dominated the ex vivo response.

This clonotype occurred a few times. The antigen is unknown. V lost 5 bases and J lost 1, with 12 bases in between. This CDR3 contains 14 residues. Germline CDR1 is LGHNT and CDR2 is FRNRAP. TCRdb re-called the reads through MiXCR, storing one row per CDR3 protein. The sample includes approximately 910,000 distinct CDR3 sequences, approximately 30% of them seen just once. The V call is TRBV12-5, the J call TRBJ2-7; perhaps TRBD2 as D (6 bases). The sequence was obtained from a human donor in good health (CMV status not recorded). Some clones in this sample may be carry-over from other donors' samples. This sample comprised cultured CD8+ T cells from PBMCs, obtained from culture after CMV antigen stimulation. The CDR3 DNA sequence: TGTGCTAGTGGTCCGGGACTCCAGTCCTACGAGCAGTACTTC. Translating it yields CASGPGLQSYEQYF.